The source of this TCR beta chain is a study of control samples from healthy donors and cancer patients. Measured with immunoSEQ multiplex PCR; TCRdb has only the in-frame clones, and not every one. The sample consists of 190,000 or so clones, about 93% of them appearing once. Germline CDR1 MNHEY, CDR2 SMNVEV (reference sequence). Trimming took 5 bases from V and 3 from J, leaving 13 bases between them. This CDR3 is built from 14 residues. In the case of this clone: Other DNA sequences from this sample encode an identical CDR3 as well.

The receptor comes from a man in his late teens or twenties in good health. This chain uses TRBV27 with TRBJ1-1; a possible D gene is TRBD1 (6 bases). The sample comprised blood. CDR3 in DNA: TGTGCCAGCAGTCCGGGACAAGCTTACACTGAAGCTTTCTTT. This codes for CASSPGQAYTEAFF.